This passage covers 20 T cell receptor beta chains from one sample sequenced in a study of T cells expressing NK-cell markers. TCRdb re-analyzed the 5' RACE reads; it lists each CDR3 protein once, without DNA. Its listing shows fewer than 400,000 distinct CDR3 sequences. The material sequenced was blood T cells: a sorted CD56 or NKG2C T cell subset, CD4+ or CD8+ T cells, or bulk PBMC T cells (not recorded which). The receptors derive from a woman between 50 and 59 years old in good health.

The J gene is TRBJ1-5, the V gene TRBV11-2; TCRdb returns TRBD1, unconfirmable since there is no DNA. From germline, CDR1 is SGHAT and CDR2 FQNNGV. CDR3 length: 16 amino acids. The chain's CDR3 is CASSVSGTHSNQPQHF.

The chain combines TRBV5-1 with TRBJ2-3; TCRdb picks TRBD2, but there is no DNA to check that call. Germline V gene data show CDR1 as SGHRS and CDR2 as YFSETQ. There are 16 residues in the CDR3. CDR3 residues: CASSFSERGGVDTQYF.

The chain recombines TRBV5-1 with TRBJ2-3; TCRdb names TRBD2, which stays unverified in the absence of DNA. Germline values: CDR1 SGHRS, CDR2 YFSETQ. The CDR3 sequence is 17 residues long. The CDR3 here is CASSFRASGSTGDTQYF.

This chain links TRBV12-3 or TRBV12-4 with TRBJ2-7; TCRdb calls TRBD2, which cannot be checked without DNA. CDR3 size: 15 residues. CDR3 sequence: CASSPYYSGIDEQYF.

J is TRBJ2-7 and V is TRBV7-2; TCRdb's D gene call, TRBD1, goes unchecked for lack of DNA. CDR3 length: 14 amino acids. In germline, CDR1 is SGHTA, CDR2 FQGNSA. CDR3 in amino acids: CASSYDRVVYEQYF.

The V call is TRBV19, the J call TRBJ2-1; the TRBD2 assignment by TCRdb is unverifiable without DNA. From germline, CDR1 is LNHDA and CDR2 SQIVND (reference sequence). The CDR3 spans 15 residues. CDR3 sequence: CASSSGASGYNEQFF. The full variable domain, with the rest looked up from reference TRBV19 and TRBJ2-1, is DGGITQSPKYLFRKEGQNVTLSCEQNLNHDAMYWYRQDPGQGLRLIYYSQIVNDFQKGDIAEGYSVSREKKESFPLTVTSAQKNPTAFYLCASSSGASGYNEQFFGPGTRLTVL.

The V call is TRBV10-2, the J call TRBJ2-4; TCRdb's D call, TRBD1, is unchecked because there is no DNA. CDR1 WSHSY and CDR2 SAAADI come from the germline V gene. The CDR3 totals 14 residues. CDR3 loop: CASSGIGQPNIQYF.

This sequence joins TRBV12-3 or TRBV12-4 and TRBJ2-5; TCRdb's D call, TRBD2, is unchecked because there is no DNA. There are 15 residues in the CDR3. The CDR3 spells CASSFPRTSGETQYF.

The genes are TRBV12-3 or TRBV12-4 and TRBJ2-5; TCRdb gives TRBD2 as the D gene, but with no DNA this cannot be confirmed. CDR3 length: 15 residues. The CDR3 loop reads CASSSTRLGQETQYF.

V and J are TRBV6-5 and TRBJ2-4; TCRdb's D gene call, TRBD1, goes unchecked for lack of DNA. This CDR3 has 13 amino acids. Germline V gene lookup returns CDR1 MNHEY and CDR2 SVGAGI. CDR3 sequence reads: CATNGRGANIQYF.

The CDR3 reads CSALDRVGKETQYF. The chain is built from TRBV20-1 and TRBJ2-5; the TCRdb call, TRBD1, lacks DNA for checking. Germline V gene lookup returns CDR1 DFQATT and CDR2 SNEGSKA (reference sequence). The length of the CDR3 is 14 residues.

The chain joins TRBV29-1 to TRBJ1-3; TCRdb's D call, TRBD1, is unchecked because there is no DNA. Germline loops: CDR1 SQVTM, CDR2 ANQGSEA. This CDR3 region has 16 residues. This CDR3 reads CSVELWGQGQRNTIYF. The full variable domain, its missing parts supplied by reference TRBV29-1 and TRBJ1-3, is SAVISQKPSRDICQRGTSLTIQCQVDSQVTMMFWYRQQPGQSLTLIATANQGSEATYESGFVIDKFPISRPNLTFSTLTVSNMSPEDSSIYLCSVELWGQGQRNTIYFGEGSWLTVV.

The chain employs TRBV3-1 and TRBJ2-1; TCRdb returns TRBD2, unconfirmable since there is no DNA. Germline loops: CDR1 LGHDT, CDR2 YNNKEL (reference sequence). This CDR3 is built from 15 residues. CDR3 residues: CASSQNPGLTNEQFF.

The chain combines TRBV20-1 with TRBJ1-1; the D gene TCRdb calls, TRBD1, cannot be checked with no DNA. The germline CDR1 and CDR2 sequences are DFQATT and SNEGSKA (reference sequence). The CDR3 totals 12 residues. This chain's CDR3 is CSARGTGAEAFF.

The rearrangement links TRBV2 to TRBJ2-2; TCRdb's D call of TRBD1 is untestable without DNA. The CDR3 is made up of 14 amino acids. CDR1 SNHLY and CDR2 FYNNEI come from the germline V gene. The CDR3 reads CASSRDRDPGELFF.

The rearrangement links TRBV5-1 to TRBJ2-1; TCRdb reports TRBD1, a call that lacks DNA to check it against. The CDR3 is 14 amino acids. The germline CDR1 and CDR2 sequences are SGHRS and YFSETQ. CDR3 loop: CASSLGAGANEQFF.

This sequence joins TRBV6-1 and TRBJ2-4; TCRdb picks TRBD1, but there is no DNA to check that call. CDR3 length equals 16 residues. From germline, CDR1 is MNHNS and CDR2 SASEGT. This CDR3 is CASSEGGGGAKNIQYF.

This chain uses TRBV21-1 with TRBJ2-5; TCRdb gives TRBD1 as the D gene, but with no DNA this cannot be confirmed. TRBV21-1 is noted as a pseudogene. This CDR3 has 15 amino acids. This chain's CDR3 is CASSKSCQGCETQYF.

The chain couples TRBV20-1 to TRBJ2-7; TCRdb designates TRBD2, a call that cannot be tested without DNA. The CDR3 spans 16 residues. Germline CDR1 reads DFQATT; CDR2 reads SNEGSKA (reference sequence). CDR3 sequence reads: CSARILAGGSLYEQYF.

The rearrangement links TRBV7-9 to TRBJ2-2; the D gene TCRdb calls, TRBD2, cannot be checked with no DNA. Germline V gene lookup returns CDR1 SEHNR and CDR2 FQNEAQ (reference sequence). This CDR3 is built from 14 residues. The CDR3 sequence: CASRGGLNTGELFF.